A single sample gave rise to the 20 T cell receptor beta chains below, sequenced in a study of control samples from healthy donors and cancer patients. The repertoire was sequenced with immunoSEQ multiplex PCR; TCRdb's copy has only in-frame clones and lacks some. Here the sample spans about 40,000 clones, 80% to 95% being singletons. The sample taken for sequencing was blood. These receptors all come from a woman aged 45-60 years in good health.

The rearrangement joins TRBV4-3 to TRBJ2-5, with D perhaps TRBD2 (6 bases). Germline lookup yields CDR1 LGHNA and CDR2 YSLEER. The CDR3 consists of 15 residues. The V gene lost 0 bases and the J gene lost 7 bases, with 15 bases spanning the gap. CDR3 amino acids: CASSQEAGLHLTQYF. Here the CDR3 DNA reads TGCGCCAGCAGCCAAGAGGCGGGGTTACATCTGACCCAGTACTTC.

In its sample, this clone was seen once. The rearrangement uses TRBV9 and TRBJ2-1; D is unresolved. CDR3 size: 14 residues. The V end lost 1 base, the J end lost 8 bases, and 13 bases lay between the germline ends. The germline CDR1 and CDR2 sequences are SGDLS and YYNGEE. This CDR3 is CASSVLSPGYEQFF. CDR3 nucleotides: TGTGCCAGCAGCGTATTGTCTCCTGGATATGAGCAGTTCTTC. The complete variable domain, with remaining parts taken from reference TRBV9 and TRBJ2-1, reads DSGVTQTPKHLITATGQRVTLRCSPRSGDLSVYWYQQSLDQGLQFLIQYYNGEERAKGNILERFSAQQFPDLHSELNLSSLELGDSALYFCASSVLSPGYEQFFGPGTRLTVL.

The chain is built from TRBV27 and TRBJ2-2; D is undetermined. This CDR3 is 14 amino acids long. The V end lost 3 bases, the J end lost 5 bases, and 10 bases lay between the germline ends. The germline V gene encodes CDR1 MNHEY and CDR2 SMNVEV (reference sequence). The CDR3 sequence is CASSFLPETGELFF. The CDR3 coding sequence is TGTGCCAGCAGTTTTCTCCCCGAGACCGGGGAGCTGTTTTTT.

The V and J genes are TRBV28 and TRBJ1-5; 9 positions agree with TRBD1. Germline assignment: CDR1 MDHEN and CDR2 SYDVKM. The CDR3 extends over 13 amino acids. The CDR3 nucleotides read TGTGCATCTGGCGGACAGGGGAATCAGCCCCAGCATTTT. It is translated as CASGGQGNQPQHF. The full variable domain, completed using reference TRBV28 and TRBJ1-5, is DVKVTQSSRYLVKRTGEKVFLECVQDMDHENMFWYRQDPGLGLRLIYFSYDVKMKEKGDIPEGYSVSREKKERFSLILESASTNQTSMYLCASGGQGNQPQHFGDGTRLSIL.

The chain is built from TRBV9 and TRBJ2-7; D ambiguous. Germline V lookup: CDR1 SGDLS, CDR2 YYNGEE. The V end lost 2 bases, the J end lost 2 bases, and 8 bases lay between the germline ends. The CDR3 sequence is 13 residues long. The CDR3 region is CASSVTPTYEQYF. CDR3 DNA: TGTGCCAGCAGCGTTACTCCTACCTACGAGCAGTACTTC.

The chain recombines TRBV5-1 with TRBJ1-5; D uncertain. The V gene's germline CDR1 is SGHRS and CDR2 YFSETQ. The V and J ends lost 0 bases and 9 bases respectively, with 7 bases between them. This CDR3 region has 12 residues. The CDR3 sequence: CASSLDEGPQHF. DNA of the CDR3: TGCGCCAGCAGCTTGGACGAGGGGCCCCAGCATTTT.

This sequence joins TRBV5-1 and TRBJ2-3, with a possible D match to TRBD2 (5 bases). CDR1 is SGHRS and CDR2 is YFSETQ in the germline V gene. The V gene lost 0 bases and the J gene lost 6 bases, with 11 bases spanning the gap. This CDR3 is 14 amino acids long. As DNA, the CDR3 is TGCGCCAGCAGCTTGGCGCTTAGCGCGGATACGCAGTATTTT. Its protein product is CASSLALSADTQYF.

The rearrangement uses TRBV28 and TRBJ1-1; D perhaps matches TRBD1 (5 bases). Looked up from germline, CDR1 is MDHEN and CDR2 is SYDVKM. V lost 8 bases and J 6 bases, leaving 22 bases between the germline ends. The CDR3 consists of 15 residues. The CDR3 sequence: CASPRGRSGLSEAFF. In DNA form, the CDR3 reads TGTGCCAGCCCAAGGGGCCGAAGCGGGTTGTCTGAAGCTTTCTTT.

The chain has TRBV7-3 and TRBJ2-7; 8 bases line up with TRBD1. The junction had 9 bases not matched to a gene; V was cut back by 5 bases and J by 0 bases. Per germline, CDR1 SGHTA and CDR2 FQGTGA. This CDR3 spans 16 amino acids. CDR3 loop: CASSRIRDRNSYEQYF. The CDR3 bases are TGTGCCAGCAGCCGAATCCGGGACAGGAACTCCTACGAGCAGTACTTC.

This chain links TRBV7-2 with TRBJ1-5; weak D call: TRBD1 (6 bases). The V end lost 4 bases, the J end lost 7 bases, and 20 bases lay between the germline ends. Germline CDR1 is SGHTA and CDR2 is FQGNSA. The CDR3 loop spans 16 amino acids. CDR3 coding DNA: TGTGCCAGCAGCTCCAAGTCACAGGGCGGCCGGCAGCCCCAGCATTTT. Translating gives CASSSKSQGGRQPQHF.

J is TRBJ2-2 and V is TRBV18; D is ambiguous. V lost 8 bases and J 2 bases, leaving 9 bases between the germline ends. The CDR3 has 13 residues. The germline gives CDR1 KGHSH, CDR2 LQKENI. CDR3 bases: TGTGCCAGCGAACGGTCCAACACCGGGGAGCTGTTTTTT. Its translation: CASERSNTGELFF.

This chain joins TRBV20-1 and TRBJ2-5; unclear D gene. Germline loops: CDR1 DFQATT, CDR2 SNEGSKA (reference sequence). The CDR3 covers 10 residues. Trimming left V 5 bases short and J 5 bases short, with 6 bases between. CDR3 protein: CSAWKETQYF. CDR3 DNA: TGCAGTGCTTGGAAGGAGACCCAGTACTTC.

V usage is TRBV5-1 and J usage is TRBJ1-1; a weak D match, TRBD1 (6 bases). Germline-derived CDR1 and CDR2 are SGHRS and YFSETQ. This CDR3 contains 16 residues. Between the trimmed V and J ends, which lost 2 bases and 1 base, there was a span of 15 bases. CDR3 sequence: CASSLLPGVPNTEAFF. CDR3 DNA: TGCGCCAGCAGCTTATTACCAGGGGTTCCGAACACTGAAGCTTTCTTT.

The chain has TRBV29-1 and TRBJ1-1; 9 bases map to TRBD1. V trimming: 5 bases; J trimming: 6 bases; junction bases outside the gene matches: 13. This CDR3 is 15 amino acids long. The germline V gene encodes CDR1 SQVTM and CDR2 ANQGSEA. The CDR3 loop reads CSVLEGTGSSAEAFF. CDR3 nucleotides: TGCAGCGTTCTAGAAGGGACAGGGTCGTCCGCTGAAGCTTTCTTT.

The chain combines TRBV9 with TRBJ1-4; tentative D call: TRBD1 (6 bases). This CDR3 is built from 14 residues. CDR1 SGDLS and CDR2 YYNGEE come from the germline V gene. The V end was cut by 4 bases, the J end by 7 bases, with 14 bases between. CDR3 sequence reads: CASSPGTGAEKLFF. The DNA of the CDR3 is TGTGCCAGCAGCCCAGGAACGGGGGCTGAAAAACTGTTTTTT.

The CDR3 sequence: CASSSGANEKLFF. CDR3 in DNA: TGTGCCAGCAGTTCGGGGGCTAATGAAAAACTGTTTTTT. The chain carries TRBV28 and TRBJ1-4; D may be TRBD1 (5 bases). This CDR3 region has 13 residues. Deletions cut 4 bases from V and 3 bases from J, with 6 bases between. Germline loops: CDR1 MDHEN, CDR2 SYDVKM.

The chain is built from TRBV5-5 and TRBJ1-2; D remains unclear. Germline V gene sequence: CDR1 SGHKS, CDR2 YYEKEE (reference sequence). The CDR3 totals 14 residues. Trimming stripped 5 bases from V and 8 bases from J, with 19 bases between. Here the CDR3 DNA reads TGTGCCAGCAGTAGGGAACTCATAACGGGGGGCTACACCTTC. This translates into CASSRELITGGYTF.

The genes are TRBV7-3 and TRBJ1-2; 9 positions agree with TRBD1. J was trimmed by 8 bases and V by 3 bases; bases with no gene match: 10. In germline, CDR1 is SGHTA, CDR2 FQGTGA. The CDR3 is 15 residues long. The CDR3 here is CASSLSGTGTKGYTF. For the CDR3, the DNA is TGTGCCAGCAGCTTGTCGGGGACAGGGACTAAGGGCTACACCTTC.

The J gene is TRBJ1-5, the V gene TRBV4-1; D gene ambiguous. Trimming left V 0 bases short and J 3 bases short, with 6 bases between. The CDR3 consists of 14 residues. Germline values: CDR1 MGHRA, CDR2 YSYEKL. In DNA form, the CDR3 reads TGCGCCAGCAGCCAAGATTGGGACAATCAGCCCCAGCATTTT. Protein product: CASSQDWDNQPQHF.

This chain uses TRBV24-1 with TRBJ2-2, with 14 bases lining up with TRBD2. With V trimmed by 7 bases and J by 9 bases, 3 bases remained unmatched. Germline CDR1 is KGHDR and CDR2 is SFDVKD. The CDR3 is 14 residues long. The CDR3 coding sequence is TGTGCCACCAGCGGACTAGCGGGGGGACGGGAGCTGTTTTTT. As protein: CATSGLAGGRELFF.